These 30 T cell receptor beta chains were all obtained from the same sample, sequenced in a study of CD8 T cells in Susac syndrome. cDNA came from about 0.5 to 1 ug RNA primed by random hexamers. TCRdb reprocessed the immunoSEQ multiplex PCR reads via MiXCR and lists one record per CDR3 protein. The sample comprises around 150,000 distinct CDR3 sequences, around 94% of which are singletons, and 0.11% to 0.15% rests with the top ten. The specimen sequenced was CD4+ T cells from PBMCs. The receptors come from a human donor in good health.

The chain joins TRBV27 to TRBJ2-7; D gene uncertain. The CDR3 runs to 13 residues. The germline gives CDR1 MNHEY, CDR2 SMNVEV (reference sequence). Trimming left V 0 bases short and J 7 bases short, with 10 bases between. The CDR3, as DNA: TGTGCCAGCAGTTTATCCGAACCTTTGGAGCAGTACTTC. Translating it yields CASSLSEPLEQYF.

V usage is TRBV6-2 or TRBV6-3 and J usage is TRBJ2-4; 11 bases are a match to TRBD2. With 6 bases clipped from V and 6 bases from J, the junction kept 10 bases outside the gene matches. Germline CDR1 reads MNHEY; CDR2 reads SVGEGT. This CDR3 comprises 16 residues. The CDR3 is CASSPEGSGRGNIQYF. CDR3 coding DNA: TGTGCCAGCAGCCCCGAGGGTAGCGGGAGGGGAAACATTCAGTACTTC.

This clonotype was observed a handful of times. The chain couples TRBV12-3 or TRBV12-4 to TRBJ1-1, with no clear D. V lost 3 bases, J lost 1 base, and 6 bases lay in between. The CDR3 spans 13 residues. The CDR3 coding sequence is TGTGCCAGCAGTTTGGGTGAGAACACTGAAGCTTTCTTT. This sequence encodes CASSLGENTEAFF.

The chain joins TRBV23-1 to TRBJ1-2; no clear D gene. TRBV23-1 is designated an ORF whose function remains uncertain. Trimming shortened V by 7 bases and J by 8 bases, and 17 bases separated the two germline ends. This CDR3 spans 13 amino acids. The CDR3 DNA sequence: TGCGCCAGCATGAGTCGTAACGGCTGGGGCTACACCTTC. This encodes CASMSRNGWGYTF.

The J gene is TRBJ2-5, the V gene TRBV15, with D unresolved. CDR3 length: 13 amino acids. The germline V gene encodes CDR1 LNHNV and CDR2 YYDKDF (reference sequence). Trimming stripped 8 bases from V and 5 bases from J, with 15 bases between. The CDR3 DNA reads TGTGCCACCCAACTGGGCGACCGGGAGACCCAGTACTTC. Its protein product is CATQLGDRETQYF.

This chain links TRBV20-1 with TRBJ2-2, with no clear D. V was trimmed by 0 bases and J by 4 bases, leaving 3 bases between them. The CDR3 contains 12 residues. In germline, CDR1 is DFQATT, CDR2 SNEGSKA (reference sequence). CDR3 sequence (DNA): TGCAGTGCTAGAGATACCACCGGGGAGCTGTTTTTT. Translation: CSARDTTGELFF.

CDR3 protein: CSVESQGVGAFF. CDR3 nucleotides: TGCAGCGTTGAAAGTCAGGGGGTTGGGGCTTTCTTT. The chain combines TRBV29-1 with TRBJ1-1; 7 bases agree with TRBD1. CDR3 length: 12 residues. The germline V gene has CDR1 SQVTM and CDR2 ANQGSEA. The junction had 8 bases not matched to a gene; V was cut back by 2 bases and J by 11 bases.

The chain combines TRBV3-1 with TRBJ1-1; possible D gene TRBD1, 5 bases. Germline loops: CDR1 LGHDT, CDR2 YNNKEL (reference sequence). V lost 0 bases and J lost 11, with 13 bases in between. The CDR3 is 13 residues long. The CDR3 protein is CASSQDVKGRAFF. The CDR3 nucleotides read TGTGCCAGCAGCCAAGATGTAAAGGGGAGGGCTTTCTTT.

The rearrangement links TRBV20-1 to TRBJ2-7; the match to TRBD2 covers 7 bases. The CDR3 totals 13 residues. Germline V gene data show CDR1 as DFQATT and CDR2 as SNEGSKA (reference sequence). The junction had 5 bases not matched to a gene; V was cut back by 6 bases and J by 0 bases. The CDR3 DNA is TGCAGTGCAGACGGGGGGAGCTCCTACGAGCAGTACTTC. Protein sequence: CSADGGSSYEQYF.

A single count supports this clonotype. The rearrangement joins TRBV5-1 to TRBJ1-1; the D is unclear. The V and J ends lost 0 bases and 2 bases respectively, with 8 bases between them. Germline V gene lookup returns CDR1 SGHRS and CDR2 YFSETQ. The CDR3 consists of 14 residues. The CDR3 reads CASSLGDGNTEAFF. The CDR3 DNA reads TGCGCCAGCAGCTTGGGTGACGGCAACACTGAAGCTTTCTTT.

V usage is TRBV23-1 and J usage is TRBJ1-4; the match to TRBD1 covers 8 bases. TRBV23-1 is an ORF, with its function uncertain. V lost 6 bases and J lost 2; bases outside the gene matches: 8. The CDR3 totals 16 residues. This chain's CDR3 is CASSPDRDSTNEKLFF. CDR3 bases: TGCGCCAGCAGCCCGGACAGGGACAGTACTAATGAAAAACTGTTTTTT.

This chain connects TRBV5-4 to TRBJ2-7; D is undetermined. The CDR3 covers 12 residues. V dropped 3 bases and J dropped 0 bases, with 4 bases sitting between them. CDR1 is SGHNT, CDR2 YYREEE, per germline (reference sequence). The CDR3 spells CASSYNSYEQYF. The CDR3, as DNA: TGTGCCAGCAGCTATAACTCCTACGAGCAGTACTTC. The full variable domain, completed using reference TRBV5-4 and TRBJ2-7, is ETGVTQSPTHLIKTRGQQVTLRCSSQSGHNTVSWYQQALGQGPQFIFQYYREEENGRGNFPPRFSGLQFPNYSSELNVNALELDDSALYLCASSYNSYEQYFGPGTRLTVT.

The chain recombines TRBV3-1 with TRBJ2-3; 9 nucleotides agree with TRBD2. With V trimmed by 0 bases and J by 7 bases, 14 bases remained unmatched. The CDR3 is 18 residues long. CDR1 and CDR2 (germline): LGHDT, YNNKEL (reference sequence). The CDR3 bases are TGTGCCAGCAGCCAAGATCTTTTGACAGCGGGGGGACGGAATACGCAGTATTTT. As protein: CASSQDLLTAGGRNTQYF.

The V gene is TRBV25-1, the J gene TRBJ1-2; no reliable D call. Trimming shortened V by 6 bases and J by 0 bases, and 8 bases separated the two germline ends. Germline values: CDR1 MGHDK, CDR2 SYGVNS. This CDR3 is built from 13 residues. As DNA, the CDR3 is TGTGCCAGCAGACCCCGGTCTAACTATGGCTACACCTTC. Translating gives CASRPRSNYGYTF.

This chain uses TRBV14 with TRBJ2-2; maybe TRBD1 (6 bases). V lost 6 bases and J lost 6, with 17 bases in between. Germline-derived CDR1 and CDR2 are SGHDN and FVKESK. CDR3 length: 15 amino acids. DNA of the CDR3: TGTGCCAGCAGTCAACTCGACAGGAGGTCCGGGGAGCTGTTTTTT. The encoded protein is CASSQLDRRSGELFF.

V usage is TRBV6-1 and J usage is TRBJ2-3, with 8 nucleotides matching TRBD2. CDR3 length: 17 residues. The V gene end was trimmed by 6 bases and the J gene end by 0 bases; junction bases not matched to a gene: 11. Germline V gene data show CDR1 as MNHNS and CDR2 as SASEGT. CDR3 amino acids: CASRPGLGSTSTDTQYF. As DNA, the CDR3 is TGTGCCAGCAGACCGGGACTAGGTAGCACTAGCACAGATACGCAGTATTTT.

The chain combines TRBV10-3 with TRBJ2-3, with 7 bases that match TRBD2. Trimming removed 2 bases from V and 2 bases from J; junction bases left unmatched: 1. CDR3 length: 14 residues. Germline CDR1 and CDR2: ENHRY and SYGVKD. The CDR3 sequence: CAISERDYTDTQYF. CDR3 coding DNA: TGTGCCATCAGTGAGCGGGACTACACAGATACGCAGTATTTT.

The V call is TRBV20-1, the J call TRBJ2-1; D possibly matches TRBD1 or TRBD2 (5 bases each). There are 11 residues in the CDR3. CDR1 and CDR2 (germline): DFQATT, SNEGSKA (reference sequence). V shed 6 bases and J shed 10 bases, with 13 bases lying between them. The CDR3 bases are TGCAGTGCCCTCTCGGGGCCCGAGCAGTTCTTC. This encodes CSALSGPEQFF.

CDR3 in DNA: TGTGCCAGCAGCTTACAGACAGGGGAAAACTATGGCTACACCTTC. It codes for CASSLQTGENYGYTF. The chain couples TRBV7-2 to TRBJ1-2; 8 nucleotides match TRBD1. The CDR3 extends over 15 amino acids. Germline CDR1 is SGHTA and CDR2 is FQGNSA. The J segment lost 2 bases and the V segment lost 2 bases, leaving 4 bases of the junction unmatched.

V gene TRBV2 combines with J gene TRBJ2-5; 9 nucleotides agree with TRBD1. Trimming took 7 bases from V and 1 from J; bases not matched to a gene: 4. This CDR3 region has 14 residues. Germline V gene lookup returns CDR1 SNHLY and CDR2 FYNNEI. CDR3: CASKYRGLQETQYF. CDR3 DNA: TGTGCCAGCAAATACAGGGGGCTCCAAGAGACCCAGTACTTC.

The rearrangement joins TRBV12-3 or TRBV12-4 to TRBJ1-2; unclear D gene. The ends were cut back, 5 bases at V and 7 bases at J, with 14 bases in the middle. The CDR3 has 13 residues. As DNA, the CDR3 is TGTGCCAGCAGTCCGATTGCCTCCAGTGGCTACACCTTC. It yields the protein CASSPIASSGYTF.

The chain carries TRBV20-1 and TRBJ2-7; D gene ambiguous. CDR3 length: 12 residues. The V and J ends lost 0 bases and 3 bases respectively, with 6 bases between them. CDR1 is DFQATT, CDR2 SNEGSKA, per germline (reference sequence). Written as DNA, the CDR3 is TGCAGTGCTAGAGAGACGATCTACGAGCAGTACTTC. Protein product: CSARETIYEQYF.

This chain uses TRBV5-4 with TRBJ2-5; D assignment may be TRBD1 or TRBD2 (5 bases each). The CDR3 is 14 residues long. The germline CDR1 and CDR2 sequences are SGHNT and YYREEE (reference sequence). Trimming pared 7 bases from V and 2 bases from J, leaving 15 bases between. The CDR3 DNA reads TGTGCCAGCGCCCCGGGGACCCTGCAAGAGACCCAGTACTTC. It translates to CASAPGTLQETQYF.

The chain uses TRBV6-2 or TRBV6-3 and TRBJ1-6, with D unresolved. This CDR3 contains 11 residues. Trimming removed 2 bases from V and 10 bases from J, with 3 bases in between. Per germline, CDR1 MNHEY and CDR2 SVGEGT. The CDR3 DNA sequence: TGTGCCAGCAGTTACGGGTCACCCCTCCACTTT. Its translation: CASSYGSPLHF.

The gene calls are TRBV3-1 and TRBJ2-5; D is undetermined. The CDR3 contains 14 residues. From germline, CDR1 is LGHDT and CDR2 YNNKEL (reference sequence). Trimming shortened V by 6 bases and J by 1 base, and 12 bases separated the two germline ends. Here the CDR3 DNA reads TGTGCCAGCAGTCATTACTCTAGCCAAGAGACCCAGTACTTC. Translating it yields CASSHYSSQETQYF.

The chain has TRBV7-2 and TRBJ1-2; D perhaps matches TRBD1 (5 bases). Between the trimmed V and J ends, which lost 1 base and 6 bases, there was a span of 9 bases. The CDR3 is 13 residues long. Germline CDR1 SGHTA, CDR2 FQGNSA. CDR3 bases: TGTGCCAGCAGCTTAGGGGCAGGGAATGGCTACACCTTC. It yields the protein CASSLGAGNGYTF.

The chain joins TRBV20-1 to TRBJ1-2; D gene uncertain. Trimming removed 3 bases at V and 2 bases at J, with 7 bases between. The germline V gene has CDR1 DFQATT and CDR2 SNEGSKA (reference sequence). The CDR3 spans 12 residues. The CDR3 DNA is TGCAGTGCTAGGGTCAGGAACTATGGCTACACCTTC. It specifies CSARVRNYGYTF.

The chain is built from TRBV29-1 and TRBJ1-2, with D possibly matching TRBD1 (5 bases). This CDR3 region has 13 residues. V was pared by 4 bases and J by 5 bases, with 14 bases between. Germline CDR1 reads SQVTM; CDR2 reads ANQGSEA. The CDR3, as DNA: TGCAGCGTTGTGGTTGGCAGGGAGTATGGCTACACCTTC. It encodes CSVVVGREYGYTF.

The rearrangement joins TRBV2 to TRBJ2-3; no definite D call. The CDR3 is made up of 12 amino acids. Germline CDR1 is SNHLY and CDR2 is FYNNEI. The V end lost 7 bases, the J end lost 5 bases, and 10 bases lay between the germline ends. The CDR3 sequence: CASMGSIDTQYF. As DNA, the CDR3 is TGTGCCAGCATGGGATCAATAGATACGCAGTATTTT.

The chain is built from TRBV7-2 and TRBJ2-5, with a tentative D call TRBD1 (6 bases). Trimming left V 1 base short and J 1 base short, with 7 bases between. The CDR3 has 14 residues. In germline, CDR1 is SGHTA, CDR2 FQGNSA. In DNA, the CDR3 is TGTGCCAGCAGCTTAGACAGGGCCCAAGAGACCCAGTACTTC. Translation gives CASSLDRAQETQYF.